The rows below give T cell receptor beta chains drawn from one sample of a study of T cell responses to AZD1222 COVID-19 vaccine. Here immunoSEQ multiplex PCR was the method, and the copy in TCRdb shows in-frame clones only, minus some. The sample comprises roughly 120,000 clones, around 87% of which are singletons, and approximately 1.3% rests with the top ten. The sample in question was peripheral blood, obtained on day 0 of AZD1222 vaccination. The source is an adult in good health. Each CDR3 is given with its conserved first and last residue. A D gene is named only where the DNA matches it firmly. Rows give clone size only sometimes, using once, few, many, or a class for an expanded clone.

TRBD2	NA	TRBV5-1	TRBJ2-1	TGCGCCAGCAGCTTCCAGGGACTAGCGGCTGGTAATGAGCAGTTCTTC	CASSFQGLAAGNEQFF
NA	NA	TRBV28	TRBJ1-2	TGTGCCAGCAAAGGAACTAACTATGGCTACACCTTC	CASKGTNYGYTF
NA	NA	TRBV19	TRBJ2-2	TGTGCCAGTAGTATGTCGTCCTACACCGGGGAGCTGTTTTTT	CASSMSSYTGELFF
NA	NA	TRBV6-2/TRBV6-3	TRBJ2-5	TGTGCCAGCAGTCCCGGCAGTCTCCTAGCTAAAGAGACCCAGTACTTC	CASSPGSLLAKETQYF
TRBD1	once	TRBV4-2	TRBJ2-7	TGTGCCAGCAGCCCCCGGGACAGCTTCCCATCCTACGAGCAGTACTTC	CASSPRDSFPSYEQYF
NA	NA	TRBV6-1	TRBJ2-3	TGTGCCAGCAGTGAACGAGGGGGGGGCCGCACAGATACGCAGTATTTT	CASSERGGGRTDTQYF
NA	NA	TRBV7-2	TRBJ2-1	TGTGCCAGCAGCTTACCGACTCGACAGCCTCAATGGGAGCAGTTCTTC	CASSLPTRQPQWEQFF
NA	NA	TRBV7-9	TRBJ2-1	TGTGCCAGCAGCCCCCCCGGCGCGTTGGGAATAAATGAGCAGTTCTTC	CASSPPGALGINEQFF
TRBD2	NA	TRBV4-2	TRBJ2-5	TGTGCCAGCAGCCAAGATACCCTCTCGGGCGGGGGTGAGACCCAGTACTTC	CASSQDTLSGGGETQYF
NA	NA	TRBV4-3	TRBJ1-3	TGCGCCAGCAGCCAAGATCGGTCACAGCGACCAGGAAACACCATATATTTT	CASSQDRSQRPGNTIYF
NA	NA	TRBV12-3/TRBV12-4	TRBJ1-4	TGTGCCAGCAGGATAAACCAGGGAAAACTGTTTTTT	CASRINQGKLFF
NA	NA	TRBV12-3/TRBV12-4	TRBJ1-2	TGTGCCAGCAGCGGGACACATAACTATGGCTACACCTTC	CASSGTHNYGYTF
TRBD1	NA	TRBV5-1	TRBJ2-6	TGCGCCAGCAGCCCGAAAACAAACAGGGGGTTCTACTCTGGGGCCAACGTCCTGACTTTC	CASSPKTNRGFYSGANVLTF
NA	once	TRBV5-1	TRBJ1-2	TGCGCCAGCAGCTTGGCGGGGAACTATGGCTACACCTTC	CASSLAGNYGYTF
TRBD1	NA	TRBV5-6	TRBJ1-1	TGTGCCAGCAGCCCCGGACAGGGGGCCTCCCTGGGAGCTTTCTTT	CASSPGQGASLGAFF
NA	NA	TRBV9	TRBJ2-1	TGTGCCAGCAGCCCAGGGGCGGACAATGAGCAGTTCTTC	CASSPGADNEQFF
TRBD1	NA	TRBV5-4	TRBJ2-1	TGTGCCAGCAGCTTGGAAATTACAGGGGGCACTGAGCAGTTCTTC	CASSLEITGGTEQFF
NA	NA	TRBV6-5	TRBJ2-1	TGTGCCAGCACCACAGGCAGGGGCGTTACCGATGAGCAGTTCTTC	CASTTGRGVTDEQFF
TRBD2	NA	TRBV5-1	TRBJ2-5	TGCGCCAGCAGCTTGGGGACTAGCGGGGGGGCTGAAGAGACCCAGTACTTC	CASSLGTSGGAEETQYF
NA	NA	TRBV3-1/TRBV3-2	TRBJ1-2	TGTGCCAGCAGCCAAGGGCCTCTTAACTATGGCTACACCTTC	CASSQGPLNYGYTF
NA	NA	TRBV15	TRBJ2-3	TGTGCCACCAGCTCGCTAACCCTAAGCACAGATACGCAGTATTTT	CATSSLTLSTDTQYF
NA	NA	TRBV20-1	TRBJ1-2	TGCAGTGCCTTCGACGTCTATGGCTACACCTTC	CSAFDVYGYTF
NA	NA	TRBV6-5	TRBJ1-1	TGTGCCACCGCACAGGTGGCCCGTGGGGCTGGAGCTTTCTTT	CATAQVARGAGAFF
NA	NA	TRBV20-1	TRBJ1-1	TGCAGTGCTAGAGAATACACGGGAGCTTTCTTT	CSAREYTGAFF
TRBD1	NA	TRBV5-8	TRBJ2-7	TGTGCCAGCAGCTGGGACAGGACCTACGAGCAGTACTTC	CASSWDRTYEQYF
TRBD1	NA	TRBV11-3	TRBJ2-2	TGTGCCAGCAGCACCCGGACAGGGGGCGGAGACGGGGAGCTGTTTTTT	CASSTRTGGGDGELFF
TRBD1	NA	TRBV18	TRBJ1-3	TGTGCCAGCTCACCATATGACAGGGCTGGAAACACCATATATTTT	CASSPYDRAGNTIYF
NA	NA	TRBV5-4	TRBJ2-1	TGTGCCAGCAGCTTGGGACGGGAAAGCAATGAGCAGTTCTTC	CASSLGRESNEQFF
NA	NA	TRBV24-1	TRBJ1-5	TGTGCCACCAGTGATACCCCCTTTTTGCGACAGCACAATCAGCCCCAGCATTTT	CATSDTPFLRQHNQPQHF
NA	NA	TRBV7-2	TRBJ1-2	TGTGCCAGCAGCTTAACGGGGGGAGGGTATGGCTACACCTTC	CASSLTGGGYGYTF
TRBD2	NA	TRBV12-3/TRBV12-4	TRBJ2-1	TGTGCCAGCAGTGATGGCCCCGGGACTAGCCCGTTCTTC	CASSDGPGTSPFF
NA	NA	TRBV9	TRBJ2-1	TGTGCCAGCAGCGTAGGCGGTGGGGGGGCCGCCAATGAGCAGTTCTTC	CASSVGGGGAANEQFF
TRBD1	NA	TRBV6-5	TRBJ1-1	TGTGCCAGCAGCCCGGACAGGGGGCGATTCCCTGAAGCTTTCTTT	CASSPDRGRFPEAFF
TRBD1	once	TRBV5-4	TRBJ1-5	TGTGCCAGCAGCTTAGGACAGGGCTCCAATCAGCCCCAGCATTTT	CASSLGQGSNQPQHF
NA	NA	TRBV19	TRBJ1-4	TGTGCCAGTAGAGAGTCGGCAACTAATGAAAAACTGTTTTTT	CASRESATNEKLFF
NA	NA	TRBV10-2	TRBJ2-3	TGCGCCAGCAGTGAGTCGGCCCCCGCCGAACCGGGATGGGGCACAGATACGCAGTATTTT	CASSESAPAEPGWGTDTQYF
TRBD2	NA	TRBV2	TRBJ2-3	TGTGCCAGCAGCCTCCGGATGGCGGGGGGGAAATTTTCTAGCACAGATACGCAGTATTTT	CASSLRMAGGKFSSTDTQYF
NA	NA	TRBV5-6	TRBJ1-2	TGTGCCAGCAGCTACCGGGGAGGCGGCGGCTACACCTTC	CASSYRGGGGYTF
NA	NA	TRBV13	TRBJ1-1	TGTGCCAGCAGCTCCACGGGGGCAGGGACTGAAGCTTTCTTT	CASSSTGAGTEAFF
NA	NA	TRBV12-3/TRBV12-4	TRBJ2-2	TGTGCCAGCAGTTTGAGCCGTACCGGGGAGCTGTTTTTT	CASSLSRTGELFF